A single sample is the source of the 25 T cell receptor beta chains below, sequenced in a study of ipilimumab plus nivolumab after autologous stem cell transplantation (dated by TCRdb to the early 2020s). Library construction relied on the immunoSEQ multiplex PCR assay. The clones in this table, taken by TCRdb from immuneACCESS, are in-frame only. Not every clone is retained; where verified, under half of the shortfall comes from an unresolved V gene, and the cause of the rest is unknown. This sample holds approximately 20,000 clones; roughly 80% were observed only once. Approximately 23% of the sample goes to the ten largest clones. The sequencing used PBMCs, collected in a trial of ipilimumab plus nivolumab as post-transplant consolidation. These TCRs come from a male donor with diffuse large B-cell lymphoma.

The genes are TRBV27 and TRBJ2-1; 7 nucleotides align to TRBD1. Trimming removed 10 bases from V and 0 bases from J; junction bases left unmatched: 15. Looked up from germline, CDR1 is MNHEY and CDR2 is SMNVEV (reference sequence). CDR3 size: 17 residues. The CDR3 loop reads CAIRDTGQRSSYNEQFF. The CDR3 bases are TGTGCCATCCGAGACACGGGACAGCGAAGCTCCTACAATGAGCAGTTCTTC.

The sample holds one count of this clone. The CDR3 DNA reads TGTGCCAGCAGCAAAGTGATTAGCGGGAGGTTATCTGGGGCCAACGTCCTGACTTTC. Protein sequence: CASSKVISGRLSGANVLTF. V usage is TRBV21-1 and J usage is TRBJ2-6; the D segment call TRBD2 is taken from the table without a DNA check. TRBV21-1 is a known pseudogene. CDR3 length: 19 residues.

V usage is TRBV2 and J usage is TRBJ1-1; TRBD1 aligns across 7 bases. With 6 bases clipped from V and 5 bases from J, the junction kept 6 bases outside the gene matches. The CDR3 runs 13 residues. Germline CDR1 SNHLY, CDR2 FYNNEI. CDR3 sequence: CASRRQGLTEAFF. CDR3 sequence (DNA): TGTGCCAGCAGAAGACAGGGCTTGACTGAAGCTTTCTTT.

The chain carries TRBV9 and TRBJ1-2; D gene ambiguous. Germline V gives CDR1 SGDLS, CDR2 YYNGEE. Trimming stripped 4 bases from V and 0 bases from J, with 13 bases between. The CDR3 spans 15 residues. The CDR3 DNA reads as TGTGCCAGCAGCCCTCACCCGGCTACTAACTATGGCTACACCTTC. This codes for CASSPHPATNYGYTF.

In this sample, this clone turned up once. This chain links TRBV10-1 with TRBJ2-5; no clear D. CDR3 length: 9 amino acids. Germline V gene lookup returns CDR1 WNHNN and CDR2 SYGVQD (reference sequence). The CDR3 is CPPEETQYF. The CDR3 region has the DNA TGCCCCCCGGAAGAGACCCAGTACTTC.

This clone was counted only a few times. This chain uses TRBV19 with TRBJ1-2; the match to TRBD1 covers 9 bases. The CDR3 is made up of 15 amino acids. CDR1 is LNHDA, CDR2 SQIVND, per germline (reference sequence). Trimming at V came to 5 bases and at J to 2 bases, leaving 6 bases not matched to a gene. The CDR3 DNA is TGTGCCAGTAGTCCCGAGGGACAGGGAAACTATGGCTACACCTTC. Encoded protein: CASSPEGQGNYGYTF.

This chain links TRBV5-4 with TRBJ1-1; D remains ambiguous. The germline V gene encodes CDR1 SGHNT and CDR2 YYREEE (reference sequence). The CDR3 is 13 amino acids. V lost 4 bases and J 1 base, leaving 8 bases between the germline ends. The CDR3 sequence is CASSPKRNTEAFF. The CDR3 DNA follows: TGTGCCAGCAGCCCTAAAAGGAACACTGAAGCTTTCTTT.

This sequence joins TRBV9 and TRBJ1-3, with a weak D call TRBD1 (5 bases). This CDR3 has 14 residues. Germline lookup yields CDR1 SGDLS and CDR2 YYNGEE. V was trimmed by 4 bases and J by 4 bases, leaving 12 bases between them. Here the CDR3 DNA reads TGTGCCAGCAGCACCGGGACGTTGGGAAACACCATATATTTT. This encodes CASSTGTLGNTIYF.

This chain uses TRBV11-3 with TRBJ2-5, with 8 bases lining up with TRBD2. Losses at the gene ends were 5 bases for V and 0 bases for J; bases not matched to a gene: 8. The V gene's germline CDR1 is SGHNT and CDR2 YENEEA. This CDR3 region has 16 residues. The CDR3 reads CASSGSGGPYQETQYF. In DNA form, the CDR3 reads TGTGCCAGCAGCGGGAGCGGGGGCCCGTACCAAGAGACCCAGTACTTC.

The chain has TRBV6-5 and TRBJ1-2; 10 nucleotides agree with TRBD1. The CDR3 runs 15 residues. Germline V lookup: CDR1 MNHEY, CDR2 SVGAGI. V was clipped by 5 bases and J by 2 bases; unmatched bases: 5. Here the CDR3 DNA reads TGTGCCAGCAGTACCCGGGACAGGGGCAACTATGGCTACACCTTC. It codes for CASSTRDRGNYGYTF.

The chain recombines TRBV5-6 with TRBJ2-7; D gene unclear. CDR1 and CDR2 (germline): SGHDT, YYEEEE. V was shortened by 0 bases and J by 0 bases, with 10 bases between the two germline ends. CDR3 length: 15 amino acids. CDR3 region: CASSLVSYNSYEQYF. Written as DNA, the CDR3 is TGTGCCAGCAGCTTGGTGTCATATAACTCCTACGAGCAGTACTTC.

This chain joins TRBV14 and TRBJ1-4; D is perhaps TRBD1 (6 bases). Germline-derived CDR1 and CDR2 are SGHDN and FVKESK. V shed 4 bases and J shed 11 bases, with 11 bases lying between them. The CDR3 runs 12 residues. CDR3 region: CASSPRQGKLFF. The CDR3 coding sequence is TGTGCCAGCAGCCCGAGGCAGGGGAAACTGTTTTTT.

Points on this clone: This same CDR3 is encoded by further DNA sequences in the sample. The chain is built from TRBV7-9 and TRBJ2-3; possible D gene TRBD2, 6 bases. Trimming removed 5 bases at V and 6 bases at J, with 12 bases between. Germline assignment: CDR1 SEHNR and CDR2 FQNEAQ (reference sequence). The CDR3 covers 13 residues. The CDR3 DNA is TGTGCCAGCAGCCCGCGGGGTCCGGATACGCAGTATTTT. This encodes CASSPRGPDTQYF.

V usage is TRBV4-1 and J usage is TRBJ1-2; no clear D gene. This CDR3 comprises 14 residues. Between the trimmed V and J ends, which lost 0 bases and 4 bases, there was a span of 9 bases. The germline V gene encodes CDR1 MGHRA and CDR2 YSYEKL. CDR3 in amino acids: CASSQDEGFYGYTF. The CDR3 region has the DNA TGCGCCAGCAGCCAAGATGAAGGGTTCTATGGCTACACCTTC.

V and J are TRBV7-6 and TRBJ1-1; the D is unclear. The CDR3 covers 14 residues. Trimming took 1 base from V and 0 from J, leaving 6 bases between them. From germline, CDR1 is SGHVS and CDR2 FNYEAQ. The CDR3 protein is CASSLGPMNTEAFF. CDR3 bases: TGTGCCAGCAGCTTAGGGCCTATGAACACTGAAGCTTTCTTT.

This chain connects TRBV30 to TRBJ2-3; perhaps TRBD1 as D (6 bases). This CDR3 spans 15 amino acids. CDR1 and CDR2 (germline): GTSNPN, SVGIG (reference sequence). V dropped 2 bases and J dropped 0 bases, with 12 bases sitting between them. The CDR3 region has the DNA TGTGCCTGGAGTACAGGGCTCCTGAGCACAGATACGCAGTATTTT. Protein: CAWSTGLLSTDTQYF.

The chain employs TRBV18 and TRBJ1-5; D ambiguous. There are 13 residues in the CDR3. Trimming shortened V by 5 bases and J by 5 bases, and 10 bases separated the two germline ends. CDR1 is KGHSH and CDR2 is LQKENI in the germline V gene. CDR3 region: CASSAGSDQPQHF. DNA for the CDR3: TGTGCCAGCTCAGCAGGCTCTGATCAGCCCCAGCATTTT.

The chain uses TRBV5-4 and TRBJ2-1, with a tentative D call TRBD2 (6 bases). V lost 0 bases and J 6 bases, leaving 13 bases between the germline ends. The CDR3 consists of 15 residues. Germline loops: CDR1 SGHNT, CDR2 YYREEE (reference sequence). The CDR3 region is CASSLAIAGGNEQFF. Written as DNA, the CDR3 is TGTGCCAGCAGCTTGGCGATAGCCGGGGGCAATGAGCAGTTCTTC.

This clone was counted a single time. The V gene is TRBV6-5, the J gene TRBJ2-7; TRBD1 might be the D (6 bases). CDR3 length: 14 amino acids. CDR1 is MNHEY and CDR2 is SVGAGI in the germline V gene. V lost 0 bases and J 5 bases, leaving 11 bases between the germline ends. This chain's CDR3 is CASSYSGAVHEQYF. CDR3 coding DNA: TGTGCCAGCAGTTACTCGGGGGCAGTCCACGAGCAGTACTTC.

The genes are TRBV16 and TRBJ2-7; D possibly matches TRBD1 or TRBD2 (5 bases each). Germline V gives CDR1 KGHSY, CDR2 FQNENV. This CDR3 is built from 13 residues. V was shortened by 7 bases and J by 7 bases, with 17 bases between the two germline ends. CDR3 residues: CASTLGTMGEQYF. CDR3 bases: TGTGCCAGCACACTGGGGACCATGGGGGAGCAGTACTTC.

V is TRBV6-1 and J is TRBJ2-3, with 9 positions matching TRBD1. Germline CDR1 MNHNS, CDR2 SASEGT. V trimming: 5 bases; J trimming: 0 bases; junction bases outside the gene matches: 3. The CDR3 is made up of 15 amino acids. CDR3 in amino acids: CASSLQGASTDTQYF. The DNA of the CDR3 is TGTGCCAGCAGTCTACAGGGGGCCAGCACAGATACGCAGTATTTT.

This clone was found a few times. The CDR3 is CATSRGVGGYEQYF. DNA of the CDR3: TGTGCCACCAGCAGAGGGGTCGGGGGCTACGAGCAGTACTTC. The V call is TRBV15, the J call TRBJ2-7; weak D call: TRBD2 (6 bases). Trimming cost V 1 base and J 3 bases, with 10 bases left between them. CDR3 size: 14 residues. The germline CDR1 and CDR2 sequences are LNHNV and YYDKDF (reference sequence).

By proportion, this clone is medium-sized. This chain links TRBV7-8 with TRBJ1-5; 7 nucleotides align to TRBD1. After removal of 5 bases from V and 7 bases from J, the junction contained 8 bases not matched to a gene. The CDR3 is 14 amino acids. Germline V gene sequence: CDR1 SGHVS, CDR2 FQNEAQ. CDR3 DNA: TGTGCCAGCAGCCTCGGACAGGAGGGACAGCCCCAGCATTTT. Protein sequence: CASSLGQEGQPQHF.

The chain uses TRBV2 and TRBJ2-7; D not certain. The germline gives CDR1 SNHLY, CDR2 FYNNEI. Trimming removed 4 bases from V and 0 bases from J, with 7 bases in between. This CDR3 has 13 residues. Here the CDR3 DNA reads TGTGCCAGCAGTGGTCAGATCTCCTACGAGCAGTACTTC. The encoded protein is CASSGQISYEQYF.

This clone was counted only a few times. This rearrangement joins TRBV6-1 to TRBJ1-2, with D maybe TRBD1 (6 bases). From germline, CDR1 is MNHNS and CDR2 SASEGT. The CDR3 spans 15 residues. Trimming shortened V by 0 bases and J by 7 bases, and 15 bases separated the two germline ends. This chain's CDR3 is CASSEALGGGGGYTF. In nucleotides, the CDR3 is TGTGCCAGCAGTGAAGCATTGGGGGGGGGCGGTGGCTACACCTTC.